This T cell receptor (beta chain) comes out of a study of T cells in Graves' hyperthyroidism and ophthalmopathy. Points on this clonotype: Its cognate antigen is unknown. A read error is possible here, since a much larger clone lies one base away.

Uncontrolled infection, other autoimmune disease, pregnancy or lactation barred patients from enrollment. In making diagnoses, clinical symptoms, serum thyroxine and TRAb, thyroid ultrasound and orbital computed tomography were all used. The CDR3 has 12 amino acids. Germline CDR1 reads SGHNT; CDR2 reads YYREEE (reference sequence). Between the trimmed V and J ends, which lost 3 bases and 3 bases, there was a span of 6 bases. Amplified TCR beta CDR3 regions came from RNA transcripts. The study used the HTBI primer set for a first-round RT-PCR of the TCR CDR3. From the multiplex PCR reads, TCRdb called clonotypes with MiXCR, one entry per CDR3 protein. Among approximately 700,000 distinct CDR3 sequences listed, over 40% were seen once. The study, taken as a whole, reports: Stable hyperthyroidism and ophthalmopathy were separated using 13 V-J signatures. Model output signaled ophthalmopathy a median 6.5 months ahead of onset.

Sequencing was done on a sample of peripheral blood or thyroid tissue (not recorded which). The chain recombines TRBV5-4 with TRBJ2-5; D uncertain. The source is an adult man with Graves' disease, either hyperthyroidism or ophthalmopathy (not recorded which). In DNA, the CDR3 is TGTGCCAGCAGCTCCCCGGAAGAGACCCAGTACTTC. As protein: CASSSPEETQYF. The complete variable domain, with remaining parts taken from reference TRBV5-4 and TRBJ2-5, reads ETGVTQSPTHLIKTRGQQVTLRCSSQSGHNTVSWYQQALGQGPQFIFQYYREEENGRGNFPPRFSGLQFPNYSSELNVNALELDDSALYLCASSSPEETQYFGPGTRLLVL.